The clone carrying this T cell receptor (beta chain) was counted a few times. Its antigen is not identified. The germline gives CDR1 LGHNA, CDR2 YNFKEQ. Trimming pared 4 bases from V and 7 bases from J, leaving 14 bases between. There are 13 residues in the CDR3. This entry comes from a study of T cell repertoires in cytomegalovirus infection. TCRdb used MiXCR to reprocess the reads, holding one entry per CDR3 protein. The sample shows about 310,000 distinct CDR3 sequences, just under 25% of them seen only once. This sequence joins TRBV4-2 and TRBJ2-7; possible D gene TRBD1, 6 bases. The TCR comes from a human donor in good health (CMV status not recorded). Some clones in this sample may be carry-over from other donors' samples. Here the sequenced sample was cultured PBMCs, taken from culture after CMV antigen stimulation. The CDR3 nucleotides are TGTGCCAGCAGCCCGACAGGAGCGCGGGAGCAGTACTTC. It encodes CASSPTGAREQYF.